This T cell receptor beta chain is drawn from a study of T-cell reconstitution after alpha-beta-depleted transplantation in children. Study-wide points: One year post-transplant, T-cell counts and diversity were largely derived from T cells produced anew. Reports say that about two months after transplant, the alpha-beta T cells came out of several hundred graft clones that had expanded. After transplant, high TCRbeta diversity at day 60 in some patients arose from surviving recipient T cells and thymic progenitors.

V gave up 2 bases and J gave up 5 bases, with 13 bases separating them. CDR1 and CDR2 (germline): SGHRS, YFSETQ. The CDR3 consists of 14 residues. As to this clonotype: The antigen is undetermined.

Construction of the TCRbeta library involved unique molecular identifiers. TCRdb re-called the PCR reads with MiXCR, one entry per CDR3 protein. The table has 700,000 to 850,000 distinct CDR3 sequences, 15% to 20% seen once. Sequences were derived from PBMCs, mostly from graft donor cells, sampled 360 days after TCRalphabeta/CD19-depleted stem cell transplant. This receptor was obtained from a male patient aged 10 to 17 who had a stem cell transplant for acute lymphoblastic leukemia, so the T cells may come from the graft donor. The J gene is TRBJ2-5, the V gene TRBV5-1; possibly TRBD1 or TRBD2 for D (6 bases each). CDR3 sequence (DNA): TGCGCCAGCAGCTTACACGGAGGGGGGGAGACCCAGTACTTC. Residues: CASSLHGGGETQYF.